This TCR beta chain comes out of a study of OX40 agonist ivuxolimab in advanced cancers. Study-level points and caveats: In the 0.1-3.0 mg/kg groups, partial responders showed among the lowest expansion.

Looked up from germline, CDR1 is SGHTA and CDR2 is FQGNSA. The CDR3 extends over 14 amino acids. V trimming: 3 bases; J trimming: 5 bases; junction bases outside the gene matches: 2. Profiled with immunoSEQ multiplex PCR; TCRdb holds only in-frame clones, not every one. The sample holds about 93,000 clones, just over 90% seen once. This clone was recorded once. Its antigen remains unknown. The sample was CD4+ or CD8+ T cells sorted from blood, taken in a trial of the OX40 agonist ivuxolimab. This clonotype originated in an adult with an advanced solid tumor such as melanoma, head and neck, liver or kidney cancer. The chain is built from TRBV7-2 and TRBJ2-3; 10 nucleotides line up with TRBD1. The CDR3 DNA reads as TGTGCCAGCAGCTTTGACAGGGGGCAAGATACGCAGTATTTT. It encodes CASSFDRGQDTQYF.